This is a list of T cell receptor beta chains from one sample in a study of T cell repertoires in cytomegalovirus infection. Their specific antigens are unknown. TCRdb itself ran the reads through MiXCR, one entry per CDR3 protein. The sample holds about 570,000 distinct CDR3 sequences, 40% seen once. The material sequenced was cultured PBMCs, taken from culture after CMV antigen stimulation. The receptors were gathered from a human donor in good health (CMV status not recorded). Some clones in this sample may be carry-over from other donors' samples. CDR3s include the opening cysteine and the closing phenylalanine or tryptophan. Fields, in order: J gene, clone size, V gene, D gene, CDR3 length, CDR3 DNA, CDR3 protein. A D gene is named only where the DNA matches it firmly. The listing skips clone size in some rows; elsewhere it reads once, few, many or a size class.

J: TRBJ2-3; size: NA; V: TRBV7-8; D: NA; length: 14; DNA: TGTGCCAGCAGCTTAACCCTCCCCACAGATACGCAGTATTTT; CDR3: CASSLTLPTDTQYF
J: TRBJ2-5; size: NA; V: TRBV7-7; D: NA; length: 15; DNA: TGTGCCAGCACGCCGTCAGTCCAACACCAAGAGACCCAGTACTTC; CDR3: CASTPSVQHQETQYF
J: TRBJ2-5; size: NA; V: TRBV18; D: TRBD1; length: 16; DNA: TGTGCCAGCTCACCAAAAGGACAGGCGTACCAAGAGACCCAGTACTTC; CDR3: CASSPKGQAYQETQYF
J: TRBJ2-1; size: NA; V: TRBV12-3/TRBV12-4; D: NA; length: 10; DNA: TGTGCCAGCAGTTGGGGTGAGCAGTTCTTC; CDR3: CASSWGEQFF
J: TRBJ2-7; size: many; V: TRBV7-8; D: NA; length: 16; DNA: TGTGCCAGCAGCTTAGCCCTTACTAGCAACTCCTACGAGCAGTACTTC; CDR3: CASSLALTSNSYEQYF
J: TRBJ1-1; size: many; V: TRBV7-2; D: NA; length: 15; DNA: TGTGCCAGCAGCCCCCAAGTGGGGGGGAACACTGAAGCTTTCTTT; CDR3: CASSPQVGGNTEAFF
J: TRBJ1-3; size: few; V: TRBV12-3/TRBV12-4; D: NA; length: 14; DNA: TGTGCCAGCAGGTCTTCGGTGGGGGGAAACACCATATATTTT; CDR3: CASRSSVGGNTIYF
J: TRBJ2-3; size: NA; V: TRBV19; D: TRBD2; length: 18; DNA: TGTGCCAGCACTTCCATCCGGACTAGCGGGGGGGATGCGAATACGCAGTATTTT; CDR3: CASTSIRTSGGDANTQYF
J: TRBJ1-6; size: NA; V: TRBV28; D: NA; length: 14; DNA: TGTGCCAGCAGTTACCGGCTGGGGGAGACACCCCTCCACTTT; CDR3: CASSYRLGETPLHF
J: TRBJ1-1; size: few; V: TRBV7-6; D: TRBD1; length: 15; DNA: TGTGCCAGCAGCTCCACAGGGGGGGCTCTCACTGAAGCTTTCTTT; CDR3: CASSSTGGALTEAFF
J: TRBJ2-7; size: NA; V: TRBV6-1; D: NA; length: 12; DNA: TGTGCCAGCAGTGAAGCCAATCACGAGCAGTACTTC; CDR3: CASSEANHEQYF
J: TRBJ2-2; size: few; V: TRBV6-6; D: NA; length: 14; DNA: TGTGCCAGCAGTCGGACATTAGGGCCCGGGGAGCTGTTTTTT; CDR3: CASSRTLGPGELFF
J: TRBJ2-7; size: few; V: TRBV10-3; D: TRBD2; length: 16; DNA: TGTGCCATCAGCGGGACTAGCGGGGGGTTATCTAGCGAGCAGTACTTC; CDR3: CAISGTSGGLSSEQYF
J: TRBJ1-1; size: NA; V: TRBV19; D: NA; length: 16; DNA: TGTGCCAGTAGTCTCCAGATTGGGGGCCTGAACACTGAAGCTTTCTTT; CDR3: CASSLQIGGLNTEAFF
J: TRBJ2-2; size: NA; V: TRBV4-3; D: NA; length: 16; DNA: TGCGCCAGCAGCCAAGGTCAGGTCGCGAACACCGGGGAGCTGTTTTTT; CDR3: CASSQGQVANTGELFF
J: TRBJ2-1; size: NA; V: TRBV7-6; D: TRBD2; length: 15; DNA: TGTGCCAGCAGCTTATCTAGCGGGGGGATAAATGAGCAGTTCTTC; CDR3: CASSLSSGGINEQFF
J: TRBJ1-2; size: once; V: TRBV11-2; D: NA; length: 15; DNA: TGTGCCAGCAGCTCCCGCAGACAGGCCCTAGTGGGCTACACCTTC; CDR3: CASSSRRQALVGYTF
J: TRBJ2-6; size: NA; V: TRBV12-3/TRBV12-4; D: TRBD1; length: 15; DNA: TGTGCCAGCAGTTACACAGGGGCCGGGGCCAACGTCCTGACTTTC; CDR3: CASSYTGAGANVLTF
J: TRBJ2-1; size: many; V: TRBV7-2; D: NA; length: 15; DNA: TGTGCCAGCAGCTTAAACTGGGCCCCGTACAATGAGCAGTTCTTC; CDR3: CASSLNWAPYNEQFF
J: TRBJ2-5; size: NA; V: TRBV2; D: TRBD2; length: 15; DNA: TGTGCCAGCAGTGAGGTGCGGGGGGCACAAGAGACCCAGTACTTC; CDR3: CASSEVRGAQETQYF
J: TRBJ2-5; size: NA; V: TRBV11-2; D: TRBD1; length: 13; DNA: TGTGCCAACACGGGACAGTTAGCAGAGACCCAGTACTTC; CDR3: CANTGQLAETQYF
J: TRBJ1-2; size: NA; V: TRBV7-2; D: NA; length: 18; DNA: TGTGCCAGCAGCTTAGCGCTGCCAGGGAGGAAGGGAAGCTGGGGCTACACCTTC; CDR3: CASSLALPGRKGSWGYTF
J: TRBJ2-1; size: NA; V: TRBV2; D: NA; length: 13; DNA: TGTGCCGCCCGGCCAGGGGACGCGGGCCCGCAGTTCTTC; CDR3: CAARPGDAGPQFF
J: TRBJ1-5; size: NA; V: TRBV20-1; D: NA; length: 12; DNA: TGCAGTGCTAGAGATAATAGAGAGCCCCAGCATTTT; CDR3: CSARDNREPQHF
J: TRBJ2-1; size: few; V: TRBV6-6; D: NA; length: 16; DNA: TGTGCCAGCAGTTACGCTAGGGGATCGGCCTACAATGAGCAGTTCTTC; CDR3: CASSYARGSAYNEQFF
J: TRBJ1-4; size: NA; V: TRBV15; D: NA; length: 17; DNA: TGTGCCACCAGCGCAATTGGAGGTCGTTATGGGAGTGAAAAACTGTTTTTT; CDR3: CATSAIGGRYGSEKLFF
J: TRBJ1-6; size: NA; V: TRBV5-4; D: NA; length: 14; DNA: TGTGCCAGCAGCTTGAATGGGGGACTGTCACCCCTCCACTTT; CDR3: CASSLNGGLSPLHF
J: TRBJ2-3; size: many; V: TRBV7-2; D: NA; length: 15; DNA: TGTGCCAGCAGCTTAGACGGGAAACGCACAGATACGCAGTATTTT; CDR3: CASSLDGKRTDTQYF
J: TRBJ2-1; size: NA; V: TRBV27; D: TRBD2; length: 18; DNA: TGTGCCAGCAGCCCCCCCCCGAGTAGCGGGTTTCTTTTCAATGAGCAGTTCTTC; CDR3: CASSPPPSSGFLFNEQFF
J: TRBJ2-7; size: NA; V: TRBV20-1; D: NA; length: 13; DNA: TGCAGTGCTAGAGATTCGGAGGATTACGAGCAGTACTTC; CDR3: CSARDSEDYEQYF
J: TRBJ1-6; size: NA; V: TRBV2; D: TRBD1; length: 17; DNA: TGTGCCAGCAGCGCCCGCCTCGGACAGGGGACAAATTCACCCCTCCACTTT; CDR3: CASSARLGQGTNSPLHF
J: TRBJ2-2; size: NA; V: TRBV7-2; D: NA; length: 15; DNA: TGTGCCAGCAGGCCCTCAGCGGGTGTCACCGGGGAGCTGTTTTTT; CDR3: CASRPSAGVTGELFF
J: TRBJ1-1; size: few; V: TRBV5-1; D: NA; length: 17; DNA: TGCGCCAGCAGCTTGGAGCTGACAGGAGTAGGGGGGGCTGAAGCTTTCTTT; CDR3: CASSLELTGVGGAEAFF
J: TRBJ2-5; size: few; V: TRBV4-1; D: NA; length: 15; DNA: TGCGCCAGCAGCCAACTAGGACTTATACAAGAGACCCAGTACTTC; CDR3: CASSQLGLIQETQYF
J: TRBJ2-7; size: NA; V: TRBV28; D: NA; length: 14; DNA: TGTGCCAGCAGTTTACAGGACAGCTCCTACGAGCAGTACTTC; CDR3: CASSLQDSSYEQYF
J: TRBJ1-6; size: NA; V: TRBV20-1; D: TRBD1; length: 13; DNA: TGCAGTGCTAGTATGACAGGGGGATCACCCCTCCACTTT; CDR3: CSASMTGGSPLHF
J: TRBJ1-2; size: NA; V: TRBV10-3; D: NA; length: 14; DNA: TGTGCCATCAGTGAGGCGAGGCGAGGGTATGGCTACACCTTC; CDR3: CAISEARRGYGYTF
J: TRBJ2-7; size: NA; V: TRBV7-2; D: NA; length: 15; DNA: TGTGCCAGCAGCCGCGGCGGAGGGCAGACCTACGAGCAGTACTTC; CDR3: CASSRGGGQTYEQYF
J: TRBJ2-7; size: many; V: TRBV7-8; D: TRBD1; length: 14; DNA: TGTGCCAGCAGCTCCCGCCAGGGACAGACGGAGCAGTACTTC; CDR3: CASSSRQGQTEQYF
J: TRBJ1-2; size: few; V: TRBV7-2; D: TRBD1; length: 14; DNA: TGTGCCAGCAGCCCTTCCCCAGGGGGCGCTGGCTACACCTTC; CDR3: CASSPSPGGAGYTF
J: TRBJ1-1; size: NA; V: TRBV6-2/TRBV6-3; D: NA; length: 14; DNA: TGTGCCAGCAGCCGATTCCTATCGAACACTGAAGCTTTCTTT; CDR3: CASSRFLSNTEAFF
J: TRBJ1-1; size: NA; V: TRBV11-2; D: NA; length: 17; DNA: TGTGCCAGCAGCTTATCCCCCGCAGGGATCAAGGACACTGAAGCTTTCTTT; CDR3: CASSLSPAGIKDTEAFF
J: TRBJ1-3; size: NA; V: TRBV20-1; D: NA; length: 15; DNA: TGCAGTGCCACTCATTACGAAACGTATGGAAACACCATATATTTT; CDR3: CSATHYETYGNTIYF
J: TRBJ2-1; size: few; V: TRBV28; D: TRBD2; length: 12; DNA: TGTGCCAGCACCGGGGGGGCGAATGAGCAGTTCTTC; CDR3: CASTGGANEQFF
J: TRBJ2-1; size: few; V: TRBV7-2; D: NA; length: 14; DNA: TGTGCCAGCAGCTCCAGGGGCCCCCTGAATGAGCAGTTCTTC; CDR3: CASSSRGPLNEQFF
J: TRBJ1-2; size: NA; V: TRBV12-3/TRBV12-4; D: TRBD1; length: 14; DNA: TGTGCCAGCAAGAGGACAGGGGGCGCGATTGGCTACACCTTC; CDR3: CASKRTGGAIGYTF
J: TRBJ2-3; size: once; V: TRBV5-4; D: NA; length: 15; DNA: TGTGCCAGCAGCTTGTACAGCGGGTACACAGATACGCAGTATTTT; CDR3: CASSLYSGYTDTQYF
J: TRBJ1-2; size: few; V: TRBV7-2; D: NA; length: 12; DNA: TGTGCCAGCAGCACCAGATCCCTAGGCTACACCTTC; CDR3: CASSTRSLGYTF